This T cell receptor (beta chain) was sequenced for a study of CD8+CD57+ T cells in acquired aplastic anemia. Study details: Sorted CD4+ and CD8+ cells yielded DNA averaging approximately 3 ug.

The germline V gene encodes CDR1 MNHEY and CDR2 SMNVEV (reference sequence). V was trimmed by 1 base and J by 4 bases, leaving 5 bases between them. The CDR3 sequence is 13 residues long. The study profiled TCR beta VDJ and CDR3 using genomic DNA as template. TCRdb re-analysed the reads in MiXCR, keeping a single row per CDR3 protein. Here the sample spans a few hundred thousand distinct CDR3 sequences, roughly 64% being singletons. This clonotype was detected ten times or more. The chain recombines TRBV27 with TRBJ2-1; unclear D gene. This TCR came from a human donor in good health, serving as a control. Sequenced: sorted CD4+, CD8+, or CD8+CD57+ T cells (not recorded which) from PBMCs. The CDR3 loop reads CASSLLGYNEQFF. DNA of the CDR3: TGTGCCAGCAGTTTATTAGGTTACAATGAGCAGTTCTTC.